The rows below give T cell receptor beta chains drawn from one sample of a study of shared clonotypes between healthy human individuals. Some clones are missing from TCRdb's copy, which holds only in-frame ones; the method was immunoSEQ multiplex PCR. The sample includes some 1,900,000 clones, just under 95% of them seen just once. Sequenced input: naive CD8+ T cells sorted from blood. The receptors were gathered from a man aged 18 to 35 in good health. Each CDR3 is given with its conserved first and last residue. Fields, in order: J gene, D gene, V gene, clone size, CDR3 protein, CDR3 DNA. A D gene is named only where the DNA matches it firmly. Expanded clones are given a class, and other clones once, few, many or no size at all.

J: TRBJ2-7; D: NA; V: TRBV5-6; size: NA; CDR3: CASSYGSVYEQYF; DNA: TGTGCCAGCAGCTACGGGAGCGTTTACGAGCAGTACTTC
J: TRBJ2-3; D: NA; V: TRBV6-5; size: NA; CDR3: CASSYSQGTDTQYF; DNA: TGTGCCAGCAGTTACTCCCAGGGAACAGATACGCAGTATTTT
J: TRBJ1-1; D: TRBD1; V: TRBV13; size: NA; CDR3: CASSRTGAGTEAFF; DNA: TGTGCCAGCAGCAGGACAGGGGCAGGAACTGAAGCTTTCTTT
J: TRBJ2-7; D: NA; V: TRBV7-9; size: NA; CDR3: CASSPGGAYEQYF; DNA: TGTGCCAGCAGCCCTGGGGGTGCCTACGAGCAGTACTTC
J: TRBJ2-2; D: TRBD2; V: TRBV27; size: NA; CDR3: CASSLYTGGSGELFF; DNA: TGTGCCAGCAGTTTATATACGGGAGGCTCCGGGGAGCTGTTTTTT
J: TRBJ2-1; D: NA; V: TRBV4-1; size: NA; CDR3: CASSLQGGGYNEQFF; DNA: TGCGCCAGCAGCCTACAGGGCGGTGGGTACAATGAGCAGTTCTTC
J: TRBJ2-7; D: NA; V: TRBV27; size: NA; CDR3: CASSLTGRSYEQYF; DNA: TGTGCCAGCAGTTTAACAGGGAGGTCCTACGAGCAGTACTTC
J: TRBJ2-3; D: TRBD2; V: TRBV5-6; size: NA; CDR3: CASSSFLAGVTDTQYF; DNA: TGTGCCAGCAGCTCTTTTCTAGCGGGCGTCACAGATACGCAGTATTTT
J: TRBJ2-1; D: TRBD1; V: TRBV14; size: NA; CDR3: CASSQGPGQGDNEQFF; DNA: TGTGCCAGCAGCCAGGGACCGGGACAGGGAGACAATGAGCAGTTCTTC
J: TRBJ2-7; D: TRBD1; V: TRBV10-3; size: NA; CDR3: CAISEGTGYEQYF; DNA: TGTGCCATCAGTGAAGGGACAGGTTACGAGCAGTACTTC
J: TRBJ2-1; D: NA; V: TRBV11-2; size: once; CDR3: CASSFYVGGSRNEQFF; DNA: TGTGCCAGCAGCTTTTACGTGGGAGGTTCGAGGAATGAGCAGTTCTTC
J: TRBJ2-5; D: NA; V: TRBV7-9; size: NA; CDR3: CASSSTGGEETQYF; DNA: TGTGCCAGCAGCTCCACAGGGGGGGAAGAGACCCAGTACTTC
J: TRBJ1-5; D: TRBD1; V: TRBV28; size: NA; CDR3: CASSDRGSNQPQHF; DNA: TGTGCCAGCTCGGACAGGGGTAGTAATCAGCCCCAGCATTTT
J: TRBJ2-7; D: NA; V: TRBV5-5; size: NA; CDR3: CASSFELGSYEQYF; DNA: TGTGCCAGCAGCTTCGAGTTAGGCTCCTACGAGCAGTACTTC
J: TRBJ2-7; D: TRBD1; V: TRBV10-1; size: NA; CDR3: CASSESGTGNNEQYF; DNA: TGCGCCAGCAGTGAGTCGGGGACAGGGAATAACGAGCAGTACTTC
J: TRBJ2-7; D: NA; V: TRBV6-5; size: NA; CDR3: CASSSPDMSEQYF; DNA: TGTGCCAGCAGTTCTCCTGACATGAGCGAGCAGTACTTC
J: TRBJ2-7; D: TRBD1; V: TRBV30; size: NA; CDR3: CAWRVGTGSYEQYF; DNA: TGTGCCTGGAGAGTAGGGACAGGGTCCTACGAGCAGTACTTC
J: TRBJ1-1; D: NA; V: TRBV28; size: NA; CDR3: CASQIPGLSTEAFF; DNA: TGTGCCAGCCAGATTCCGGGACTTAGCACTGAAGCTTTCTTT
J: TRBJ1-1; D: NA; V: TRBV30; size: few; CDR3: CAWSVLQGSTEAFF; DNA: TGTGCCTGGAGTGTATTGCAGGGAAGCACTGAAGCTTTCTTT
J: TRBJ1-1; D: NA; V: TRBV4-1; size: NA; CDR3: CASSQVQGRNTEAFF; DNA: TGCGCCAGCAGCCAAGTACAGGGACGGAACACTGAAGCTTTCTTT
J: TRBJ2-7; D: NA; V: TRBV4-1; size: NA; CDR3: CASSQLMDSYEQYF; DNA: TGCGCCAGCAGCCAACTTATGGACAGCTACGAGCAGTACTTC
J: TRBJ2-7; D: NA; V: TRBV4-1; size: NA; CDR3: CASSQDSVSYEQYF; DNA: TGCGCCAGCAGCCAAGATAGCGTCTCCTACGAGCAGTACTTC
J: TRBJ2-2; D: NA; V: TRBV30; size: NA; CDR3: CAWARTGELFF; DNA: TGTGCCTGGGCGAGAACCGGGGAGCTGTTTTTT
J: TRBJ2-7; D: TRBD2; V: TRBV6-1; size: once; CDR3: CASSPPSGSSYEQYF; DNA: TGTGCCAGCAGTCCCCCCAGCGGGAGCTCCTACGAGCAGTACTTC
J: TRBJ2-1; D: TRBD1; V: TRBV19; size: NA; CDR3: CASTGGEINEQFF; DNA: TGTGCCAGTACAGGGGGCGAAATTAATGAGCAGTTCTTC
J: TRBJ1-4; D: NA; V: TRBV27; size: NA; CDR3: CASSFTARNEKLFF; DNA: TGTGCCAGCAGTTTTACAGCGCGTAATGAAAAACTGTTTTTT
J: TRBJ2-5; D: TRBD1; V: TRBV7-9; size: NA; CDR3: CASSEWDREETQYF; DNA: TGTGCCAGCAGTGAATGGGACAGGGAAGAGACCCAGTACTTC
J: TRBJ2-7; D: NA; V: TRBV10-2; size: NA; CDR3: CASSGGVDRTYEQYF; DNA: TGCGCCAGCAGTGGGGGGGTAGACAGGACCTACGAGCAGTACTTC
J: TRBJ2-7; D: NA; V: TRBV13; size: NA; CDR3: CASSDADEQYF; DNA: TGTGCCAGCAGCGACGCGGACGAGCAGTACTTC
J: TRBJ2-7; D: NA; V: TRBV7-9; size: NA; CDR3: CASSSSSYEQYF; DNA: TGTGCCAGCAGCTCAAGCTCCTACGAGCAGTACTTC
J: TRBJ2-3; D: NA; V: TRBV9; size: NA; CDR3: CASSALRLDTDTQYF; DNA: TGTGCCAGCAGCGCATTAAGACTAGACACAGATACGCAGTATTTT
J: TRBJ2-2; D: NA; V: TRBV6-1; size: NA; CDR3: CASTEIRQGWAGELFF; DNA: TGTGCCAGCACTGAAATACGTCAGGGGTGGGCCGGGGAGCTGTTTTTT
J: TRBJ1-4; D: NA; V: TRBV30; size: NA; CDR3: CAWSGGPNEKLFF; DNA: TGTGCCTGGAGTGGAGGGCCTAATGAAAAACTGTTTTTT
J: TRBJ2-1; D: TRBD2; V: TRBV6-4; size: NA; CDR3: CASSDIGGASYNEQFF; DNA: TGTGCCAGCAGTGACATCGGGGGGGCCTCCTACAATGAGCAGTTCTTC
J: TRBJ1-2; D: NA; V: TRBV6-5; size: NA; CDR3: CASRPRGFYGYTF; DNA: TGTGCCAGCAGGCCCCGGGGGTTCTATGGCTACACCTTC
J: TRBJ2-1; D: TRBD2; V: TRBV5-1; size: NA; CDR3: CASSWRLAGDGDEQFF; DNA: TGCGCCAGCAGCTGGAGGCTAGCGGGGGATGGCGATGAGCAGTTCTTC
J: TRBJ2-5; D: TRBD1; V: TRBV7-2; size: NA; CDR3: CASSFRQGEGLEETQYF; DNA: TGTGCCAGCAGCTTCCGACAGGGGGAAGGTTTGGAAGAGACCCAGTACTTC
J: TRBJ2-2; D: NA; V: TRBV7-8; size: NA; CDR3: CASSSRIGELFF; DNA: TGTGCCAGCAGCTCCCGGATCGGGGAGCTGTTTTTT
J: TRBJ2-6; D: NA; V: TRBV6-6; size: once; CDR3: CASSYSVGAGANVLTF; DNA: TGTGCCAGCAGTTACTCAGTTGGAGCTGGGGCCAACGTCCTGACTTTC
J: TRBJ2-1; D: NA; V: TRBV27; size: NA; CDR3: CASSLRHGYNEQFF; DNA: TGTGCCAGCAGTTTAAGGCACGGCTACAATGAGCAGTTCTTC
J: TRBJ1-2; D: NA; V: TRBV6-4; size: NA; CDR3: CASKAGYTF; DNA: TGTGCCAGCAAGGCTGGCTACACCTTC
J: TRBJ1-1; D: NA; V: TRBV13; size: NA; CDR3: CASSLGGADEAFF; DNA: TGTGCCAGCAGCTTAGGCGGCGCCGATGAAGCTTTCTTT
J: TRBJ1-3; D: TRBD1; V: TRBV5-4; size: NA; CDR3: CASSLTGEAGNTIYF; DNA: TGTGCCAGCAGCTTGACAGGGGAGGCTGGAAACACCATATATTTT
J: TRBJ1-1; D: NA; V: TRBV6-5; size: NA; CDR3: CASGVGLGTEAFF; DNA: TGTGCCAGTGGGGTGGGACTGGGGACTGAAGCTTTCTTT
J: TRBJ2-3; D: NA; V: TRBV7-9; size: NA; CDR3: CASSPPPGLTDTQYF; DNA: TGTGCCAGCAGCCCCCCGCCGGGGCTCACAGATACGCAGTATTTT
J: TRBJ2-7; D: NA; V: TRBV29-1; size: NA; CDR3: CSVTGTLTDEQYF; DNA: TGCAGCGTCACCGGGACCTTGACCGACGAGCAGTACTTC
J: TRBJ2-1; D: NA; V: TRBV30; size: NA; CDR3: CAWSVDGDNEQFF; DNA: TGTGCCTGGAGTGTAGACGGGGACAATGAGCAGTTCTTC
J: TRBJ1-2; D: TRBD1; V: TRBV6-5; size: NA; CDR3: CASSYITGGGYGYTF; DNA: TGTGCCAGCAGTTACATTACAGGGGGGGGCTATGGCTACACCTTC
J: TRBJ2-2; D: NA; V: TRBV9; size: once; CDR3: CASSVEVGGPSGELFF; DNA: TGTGCCAGCAGCGTAGAGGTGGGGGGGCCCTCCGGGGAGCTGTTTTTT
J: TRBJ2-5; D: NA; V: TRBV5-4; size: NA; CDR3: CASSFVEETQYF; DNA: TGTGCCAGCAGCTTTGTCGAAGAGACCCAGTACTTC
J: TRBJ1-6; D: NA; V: TRBV29-1; size: NA; CDR3: CSVSGTNKNVSSPLHF; DNA: TGCAGCGTTTCCGGGACCAACAAAAACGTAAGTTCACCCCTCCACTTT
J: TRBJ2-5; D: NA; V: TRBV11-1; size: NA; CDR3: CASSLGWRLGAEETQYF; DNA: TGTGCCAGCAGCTTAGGTTGGAGATTGGGGGCGGAGGAGACCCAGTACTTC